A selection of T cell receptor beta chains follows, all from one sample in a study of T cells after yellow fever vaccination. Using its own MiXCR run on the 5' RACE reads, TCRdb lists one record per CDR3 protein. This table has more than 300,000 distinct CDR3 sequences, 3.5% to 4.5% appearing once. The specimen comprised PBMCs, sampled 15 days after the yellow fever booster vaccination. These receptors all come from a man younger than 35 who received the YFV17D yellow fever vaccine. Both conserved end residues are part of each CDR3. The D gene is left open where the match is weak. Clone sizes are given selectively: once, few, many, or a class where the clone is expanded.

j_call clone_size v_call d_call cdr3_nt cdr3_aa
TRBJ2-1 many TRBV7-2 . TGTGCCAGCAGCGCCGGGGACCGAAGAAAGCAGTTCTTC CASSAGDRRKQFF
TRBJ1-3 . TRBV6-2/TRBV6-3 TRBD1 TGTGCCAGCAGCGATGGACAGGGGTCCTCCAGTGGAAACACCATATATTTT CASSDGQGSSSGNTIYF
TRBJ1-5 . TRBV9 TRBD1 TGTGCCAGCAGCGGCCCGGGACAGGGGAGTCAGCCCCAGCATTTT CASSGPGQGSQPQHF
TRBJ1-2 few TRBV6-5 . TGTGCCAGCCGGGTCCAGGGCAGGATCGGACTGGGCCCATACACCTTC CASRVQGRIGLGPYTF
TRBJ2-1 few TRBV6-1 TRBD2 TGTGCCAGCAGTGAACTAGCGGGGACCCGTTACAATGAGCAGTTCTTC CASSELAGTRYNEQFF
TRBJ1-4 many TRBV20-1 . TGCAGTCCATCACAGGGTGACGAAAAACTGTTTTTT CSPSQGDEKLFF
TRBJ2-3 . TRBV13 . TGTGCCAGCAGCTTAGGGGCGCTAGGGACAGATACGCAGTATTTT CASSLGALGTDTQYF
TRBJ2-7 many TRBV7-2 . TGTGCCAGCAGCTTAGATGGTGTCCCCATCTACGAGCAGTACTTC CASSLDGVPIYEQYF
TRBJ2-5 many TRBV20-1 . TGCAGTGCTAGATTCAGGCGGTACCAAGAGACCCAGTACTTC CSARFRRYQETQYF
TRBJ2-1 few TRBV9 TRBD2 TGTGCCAGCAGCGTTTGGGTTAGCGGGGGGTCGAGGCAGTTCTTC CASSVWVSGGSRQFF
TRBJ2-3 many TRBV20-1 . TGCAGTGCTAGAGATCAGAACACAGATACGCAGTATTTT CSARDQNTDTQYF
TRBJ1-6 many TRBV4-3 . TGCGCCAGCAGCCAAGATCTATTTTCACCCCTCCACTTT CASSQDLFSPLHF
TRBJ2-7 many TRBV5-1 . TGCGCCAGCAGCAATCAGGGGTCCTACGAGCAGTACTTC CASSNQGSYEQYF
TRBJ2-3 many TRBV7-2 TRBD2 TGTGCCAGCAGCCGGACCTCTAGCGGGGGGGCAGATACGCAGTATTTT CASSRTSSGGADTQYF
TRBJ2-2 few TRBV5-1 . TGCGCCAGCAGCTTCCGTCCGGGCCTCACCGGGGAGCTGTTTTTT CASSFRPGLTGELFF
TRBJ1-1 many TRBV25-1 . TGTGCCAGCAGAGCCGCAGCCACCTCGGGAACTGAAGCTTTCTTT CASRAAATSGTEAFF
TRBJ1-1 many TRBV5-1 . TGCGCCAGCAGCCTGTACGGGGCGGTCACTGAAGCTTTCTTT CASSLYGAVTEAFF
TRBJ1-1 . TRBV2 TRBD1 TGTGCCAGCAGTGCGGGACAGGAGAACACTGAAGCTTTCTTT CASSAGQENTEAFF
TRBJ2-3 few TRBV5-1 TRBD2 TGCGCCAGCAGCTTGGGACTAGCGTTCACAGATACGCAGTATTTT CASSLGLAFTDTQYF
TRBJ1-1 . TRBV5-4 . TGTGCCAGCAGCTTGATGGGGGGGGCTGAAGCTTTCTTT CASSLMGGAEAFF
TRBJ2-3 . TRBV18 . TGTGCCAGCTCACCCCCGGGCCTGGTTCTGGATACGCAGTATTTT CASSPPGLVLDTQYF
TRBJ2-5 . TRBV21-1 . TGTGCCAGCAGCAAAGTCTGGGGAGAGACCCAGTACTTC CASSKVWGETQYF
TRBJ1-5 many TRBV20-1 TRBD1 TGCAGTGCTAGAGATCCGGGACAGGGGAGTCAGCCCCAGCATTTT CSARDPGQGSQPQHF
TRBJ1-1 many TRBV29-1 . TGCAGCGTAAGTCCGATTGGCAGGAGCACTGAAGCTTTCTTT CSVSPIGRSTEAFF
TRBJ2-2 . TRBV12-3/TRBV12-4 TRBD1 TGTGCCAGCAGTATAAGGACAGGGGGGAGCACCGGGGAGCTGTTTTTT CASSIRTGGSTGELFF
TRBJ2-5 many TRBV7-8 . TGTGCCAGCAGCCGGAGGGCAGGGCGGAAAGAGACCCAGTACTTC CASSRRAGRKETQYF
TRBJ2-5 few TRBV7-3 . TGTGCCAGCAGCCCCACCCGAAGGGGCGCGGAGACCCAGTACTTC CASSPTRRGAETQYF
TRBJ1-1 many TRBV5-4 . TGTGCCAGCAGCTTGGTGAGCGGGAACACTGAAGCTTTCTTT CASSLVSGNTEAFF
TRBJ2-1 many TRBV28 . TGTGCCAGCAGGGAACGGGCCAATAAGGCCTTCTTC CASRERANKAFF